The rows below give T cell receptor beta chains drawn from one sample of a study of blood T cell repertoires in COVID-19. The method was immunoSEQ multiplex PCR; TCRdb's version includes in-frame clones alone and lacks a portion of them. The sample consists of about 110,000 clones, about 83% of them appearing once. The sequencing sample was made of peripheral blood. The receptors here all came from a woman between 65 and 79 years old with acute or convalescent COVID-19. Each CDR3 is given with its conserved first and last residue. A D gene is named only where the DNA matches it firmly. For some rows the clone size is stated as once, few or many, or as a class when expanded; others skip it.

>.|TRBJ1-6|TRBV9|TRBD1
CASSVGDRGSPLHF
TGTGCCAGCAGCGTAGGGGACAGGGGCTCACCCCTCCACTTT
>few|TRBJ1-4|TRBV28|.
CASSFAQLDEKLFF
TGTGCCAGCAGTTTCGCTCAACTGGATGAAAAACTGTTTTTT
>.|TRBJ2-3|TRBV7-3|.
CASSLSRAGDTQYF
TGTGCCAGCAGCTTATCCAGGGCCGGGGATACGCAGTATTTT
>.|TRBJ2-7|TRBV21-1|.
CASSKANWTEWEQYF
TGTGCCAGCAGCAAAGCGAACTGGACAGAATGGGAGCAGTACTTC
>few|TRBJ1-1|TRBV4-1|.
CASSQGTDGGPYRRNTEAFF
TGCGCCAGCAGCCAAGGGACAGACGGTGGCCCATACAGACGGAACACTGAAGCTTTCTTT
>.|TRBJ1-3|TRBV29-1|.
CSAGINSGNTIYF
TGCAGCGCCGGGATTAACTCTGGAAACACCATATATTTT
>.|TRBJ2-4|TRBV7-3|.
CASSSLLGADQYF
TGTGCCAGCAGCAGTCTTCTTGGGGCAGATCAGTACTTC
>.|TRBJ1-1|TRBV5-1|.
CASSPGWNTEAFF
TGCGCCAGCAGCCCCGGGTGGAACACTGAAGCTTTCTTT
>.|TRBJ2-1|TRBV21-1|.
CASIGVPTCSYNEQFF
TGTGCCAGCATCGGTGTTCCAACCTGCTCCTACAATGAGCAGTTCTTC
>.|TRBJ1-2|TRBV4-2|.
CASSQDPENYGYTF
TGTGCCAGCAGCCAAGATCCAGAAAACTATGGCTACACCTTC
>.|TRBJ2-1|TRBV7-2|TRBD2
CASSYSGRAAENEQFF
TGTGCCAGCAGCTATAGCGGGAGGGCCGCGGAGAATGAGCAGTTCTTC
>.|TRBJ2-5|TRBV7-2|.
CASSPTRETQYF
TGTGCCAGCAGCCCGACCAGGGAGACCCAGTACTTC
>.|TRBJ1-2|TRBV6-2/TRBV6-3|.
CASSYPPDSFVYGYTF
TGTGCCAGCAGTTACCCCCCGGACAGCTTCGTCTATGGCTACACCTTC
>.|TRBJ2-3|TRBV5-1|.
CASMNGVITDTQYF
TGCGCCAGCATGAACGGTGTGATCACAGATACGCAGTATTTT